This TCR beta chain was obtained from a study of blood T cell repertoires in COVID-19. Study context: COVID-19 samples, acute and convalescent, were from the United States, Italy and Spain.

Source study methods: Using reference gene primer amplification, nucleated cell counts were estimated. Repertoires were generated with immunoSEQ multiplex PCR, while TCRdb's copy carries only in-frame clones and drops some. The V and J calls and the clone size are those of that table, but D and trimming were determined from the DNA. The table includes some 460,000 clones, around 88% detected once. The V gene's germline CDR1 is SGHVS and CDR2 FQNEAQ. Germline trimming cut 2 bases from V and 0 bases from J; bases unmatched to any gene: 3. This CDR3 spans 16 amino acids. This receptor was taken from a woman in her twenties or thirties with acute or convalescent COVID-19. Material: peripheral blood. The V gene is TRBV7-8, the J gene TRBJ2-2, with 7 bases identical to TRBD2. The CDR3 region has the DNA TGTGCCAGCAGCTTAATCGGGGGGTCGAACACCGGGGAGCTGTTTTTT. Protein product: CASSLIGGSNTGELFF. Full variable domain (outside the CDR3, taken from reference TRBV7-8 and TRBJ2-2): GAGVSQSPRYKVAKRGQDVALRCDPISGHVSLFWYQQALGQGPEFLTYFQNEAQLDKSGLPSDRFFAERPEGSVSTLKIQRTQQEDSAVYLCASSLIGGSNTGELFFGEGSRLTVL.